One and the same sample provided the 20 T cell receptor beta chains below, sequenced in a study of identical twins. TCRdb analysed the 5' RACE reads with MiXCR anew, one entry per CDR3 protein. The sample has 420,000 or so distinct CDR3 sequences; around 18% are singletons. Specimen: naive T cells sorted from blood. The receptor source for this set is a man aged 50 to 59 in good health.

This clonotype was observed a few times. V and J are TRBV28 and TRBJ2-2; no reliable D call. Germline V gene data show CDR1 as MDHEN and CDR2 as SYDVKM. V was cut by 2 bases and J by 0 bases, with 13 bases left in between. The length of the CDR3 is 17 residues. This CDR3 is CASSLSENAPNTGELFF. The CDR3 nucleotides are TGTGCCAGCAGTTTAAGCGAGAACGCTCCGAACACCGGGGAGCTGTTTTTT.

This clonotype has a handful of counts. The chain carries TRBV20-1 and TRBJ2-4; D uncertain. Trimming stripped 3 bases from V and 1 base from J, with 13 bases between. The germline gives CDR1 DFQATT, CDR2 SNEGSKA (reference sequence). There are 15 residues in the CDR3. CDR3 sequence reads: CSASPQVAAKNIQYF. The CDR3 bases are TGCAGTGCTAGCCCCCAAGTTGCGGCCAAAAACATTCAGTACTTC.

The chain combines TRBV30 with TRBJ2-5, with D unclear. The CDR3 sequence is 14 residues long. The germline V and J ends were trimmed by 4 bases and 4 bases, with 16 bases remaining between them. Germline-derived CDR1 and CDR2 are GTSNPN and SVGIG (reference sequence). DNA for the CDR3: TGTGCCTGGAAGGGTTTTTGGGGTCCAGAGACCCAGTACTTC. Translated, it gives CAWKGFWGPETQYF.

The chain is built from TRBV4-2 and TRBJ2-3, with 11 bases matching TRBD1. The CDR3 contains 17 residues. Germline V gene lookup returns CDR1 LGHNA and CDR2 YNFKEQ. V lost 2 bases and J lost 4; bases outside the gene matches: 8. CDR3 nucleotide sequence: TGTGCCAGCAGCCAATACAGAGGACAGGGGGCCGCAGATACGCAGTATTTT. Translating gives CASSQYRGQGAADTQYF.

The table lists this clonotype with many counts. The rearrangement links TRBV29-1 to TRBJ2-3; a possible D gene is TRBD2 (5 bases). The V gene lost 7 bases and the J gene lost 1 base, with 6 bases spanning the gap. Germline CDR1 is SQVTM and CDR2 is ANQGSEA. The CDR3 length is 11 residues. CDR3 nucleotide sequence: TGCAGCGGGGGAGGCACAGATACGCAGTATTTT. Its protein is CSGGGTDTQYF.

In this sample, this clonotype turned up a few times. This chain connects TRBV11-2 to TRBJ2-5; D is uncertain. CDR1 and CDR2 (germline): SGHAT, FQNNGV. The CDR3 sequence is 11 residues long. Trimming left V 4 bases short and J 7 bases short, with 7 bases between. Written as DNA, the CDR3 is TGTGCCAGCAGCTCCTCCGTGACCCAGTACTTC. Translated, it gives CASSSSVTQYF.

This clonotype was picked up many times. The J gene is TRBJ2-2, the V gene TRBV5-1; D gene uncertain. This CDR3 has 13 amino acids. Germline V gives CDR1 SGHRS, CDR2 YFSETQ. Trimming cost V 3 bases and J 6 bases, with 9 bases left between them. CDR3 coding DNA: TGCGCCAGCAGCTGGAGTCCGGCCGGGGAGCTGTTTTTT. Translated, it gives CASSWSPAGELFF.

The chain is built from TRBV4-2 and TRBJ2-2, with TRBD2 as a possible D gene (7 bases). This CDR3 has 15 residues. The V gene's germline CDR1 is LGHNA and CDR2 YNFKEQ. The CDR3 coding sequence is TGTGCTGCGAGCCAAGGGGGGGGACCGGACGGGGAGCTGTTTTTT. It translates to CAASQGGGPDGELFF.

The genes are TRBV6-2 or TRBV6-3 and TRBJ2-5, with D unresolved. Germline CDR1 MNHEY, CDR2 SVGEGT. V gave up 7 bases and J gave up 13 bases, with 22 bases separating them. The CDR3 totals 13 residues. This CDR3 reads CASTELGPKVAYF. CDR3 nucleotide sequence: TGTGCCAGCACCGAACTTGGGCCTAAAGTTGCGTACTTC.

CDR3 protein: CASRGTGYTGELFF. The CDR3 coding sequence is TGTGCCAGCAGGGGGACAGGCTACACCGGGGAGCTGTTTTTT. The chain couples TRBV6-1 to TRBJ2-2; the match to TRBD1 covers 8 bases. Germline CDR1 reads MNHNS; CDR2 reads SASEGT. The CDR3 covers 14 residues. V lost 6 bases, J lost 3 bases, and 3 bases stayed unmatched.

This clonotype was counted between two and nine times. The chain has TRBV4-1 and TRBJ2-5; D is possibly TRBD2 (6 bases). This CDR3 has 14 residues. CDR1 and CDR2 from the germline V gene are MGHRA and YSYEKL. Trimming shortened V by 5 bases and J by 4 bases, and 14 bases separated the two germline ends. This chain's CDR3 is CASSNRGGPETQYF. CDR3 in DNA: TGCGCCAGCAGCAACCGCGGAGGGCCAGAGACCCAGTACTTC.

This clonotype was detected ten times or more. The V and J genes are TRBV12-3 or TRBV12-4 and TRBJ2-1; D is unresolved. Trimming cost V 6 bases and J 5 bases, with 8 bases left between them. The CDR3 totals 12 residues. The CDR3 nucleotides read TGTGCCAGCAGCCGAGTAGACAATGAGCAGTTCTTC. Amino acids: CASSRVDNEQFF.

This clonotype was detected ten times or more. The chain is built from TRBV6-1 and TRBJ1-1; 9 positions agree with TRBD1. Germline assignment: CDR1 MNHNS and CDR2 SASEGT. V was pared by 7 bases and J by 8 bases, with 8 bases of the junction left unmatched. The CDR3 loop spans 13 amino acids. The CDR3 nucleotides read TGTGCCAGCACCACGGGGACAGGGACCGAAGCTTTCTTT. Protein product: CASTTGTGTEAFF.

Here the CDR3 DNA reads TGTGCCAGCAGTGAGACAGCCAGCTCCTACGAGCAGTACTTC. This translates into CASSETASSYEQYF. The V and J genes are TRBV6-1 and TRBJ2-7, with D tentatively TRBD1 (5 bases). The length of the CDR3 is 14 residues. Trimming pared 3 bases from V and 0 bases from J, leaving 9 bases between. Per germline, CDR1 MNHNS and CDR2 SASEGT.

This clonotype was seen just once. This rearrangement joins TRBV4-3 to TRBJ2-5, with D unclear. The V end was cut by 4 bases, the J end by 2 bases, with 14 bases between. Germline V gene sequence: CDR1 LGHNA, CDR2 YSLEER. The CDR3 loop spans 15 amino acids. The CDR3 loop reads CASSLIYEKQETQYF. The CDR3 region has the DNA TGCGCCAGCAGCCTAATATATGAAAAACAAGAGACCCAGTACTTC.

The genes are TRBV3-1 and TRBJ2-7; D is ambiguous. The CDR3 is 13 amino acids. Trimming stripped 5 bases from V and 2 bases from J, with 10 bases between. In germline, CDR1 is LGHDT, CDR2 YNNKEL (reference sequence). The CDR3 here is CASSTTTTYEQYF. CDR3 DNA: TGTGCCAGCAGCACGACAACCACCTACGAGCAGTACTTC.

The chain carries TRBV30 and TRBJ2-6; TRBD1 aligns across 7 bases. The CDR3 runs to 16 residues. Germline CDR1 GTSNPN, CDR2 SVGIG (reference sequence). J gave up 2 bases and V 0 bases, and 4 bases lay outside the gene matches. The CDR3 nucleotides are TGTGCCTGGAGTGTACTAGGGGGCGCTGGGGCCAACGTCCTGACTTTC. Translating it yields CAWSVLGGAGANVLTF. Full variable domain (missing parts from reference TRBV30 and TRBJ2-6): SQTIHQWPATLVQPVGSPLSLECTVEGTSNPNLYWYRQAAGRGLQLLFYSVGIGQISSEVPQNLSASRPQDRQFILSSKKLLLSDSGFYLCAWSVLGGAGANVLTFGAGSRLTVL.

This clonotype was counted between two and nine times. The chain employs TRBV5-1 and TRBJ2-1; 12 nucleotides align to TRBD2. The CDR3 runs 16 residues. The ends lost 3 bases at V and 7 bases at J; junction bases unmatched: 8. Germline CDR1 is SGHRS and CDR2 is YFSETQ. The CDR3 nucleotides read TGCGCCAGCAGCTGGACTAGCGGGACCGACCTAAATGAGCAGTTCTTC. Translating it yields CASSWTSGTDLNEQFF.

J is TRBJ1-5 and V is TRBV12-3 or TRBV12-4; 8 bases align to TRBD1. This CDR3 comprises 15 residues. The J segment lost 2 bases and the V segment lost 6 bases, leaving 6 bases of the junction unmatched. CDR3: CASSPDRVGNQPQHF. The CDR3 DNA follows: TGTGCCAGCAGCCCGGACAGGGTTGGCAATCAGCCCCAGCATTTT.

V and J are TRBV6-2 or TRBV6-3 and TRBJ2-1; 11 bases line up with TRBD2. With 2 bases clipped from V and 2 bases from J, the junction kept 5 bases outside the gene matches. Germline V CDR1 and CDR2: MNHEY, SVGEGT. The CDR3 is made up of 17 amino acids. The CDR3, as DNA: TGTGCCAGCAGTTACAGTAGCGGGGGGGCACCCTACAATGAGCAGTTCTTC. Translation: CASSYSSGGAPYNEQFF.